The clone carrying this T cell receptor (beta chain) was picked up one time. Its cognate antigen is unknown. Time point given: pre-treatment sample, taken before nivolumab and TIL therapy. Most excised metastases sampled were pleural nodules or supraclavicular lymph nodes. The libraries were made with immunoSEQ v3. Method: immunoSEQ multiplex PCR; TCRdb's copy keeps in-frame clones and lacks some. The sample has more than 90,000 clones, 50% to 70% seen once. CDR1 and CDR2 (germline): MNHEY, SVGAGI. The J segment lost 8 bases and the V segment lost 0 bases, leaving 6 bases of the junction unmatched. There are 15 residues in the CDR3. This sample is part of a study of TIL therapy for anti-PD-1-resistant metastatic lung cancer. Notes on the study in general: Many TIL product clones were absent from baseline tumor, suggesting clonal contraction. Compared with baseline intratumoral T cells, expanded TIL cultures were more clonal and less diverse (approximately 6% vs 31%).

This specimen was tumor tissue, taken at baseline. The chain is built from TRBV6-5 and TRBJ1-4; 7 nucleotides agree with TRBD1. The sequence was collected from a person between 25 and 79 years old with non-small cell lung cancer. The CDR3, as DNA: TGTGCCAGCAGTTACTCGAAGGGGGCTTGGGAAAAACTGTTTTTT. As protein: CASSYSKGAWEKLFF.